Following are 23 T cell receptor beta chains from one sample sequenced in a study of B cell selection in AIRE deficiency. Sorting defined conventional CD4 T cells as CD4+CD127+. Using immunoSEQ multiplex PCR, the repertoire was profiled, and TCRdb retains in-frame clones only, with some absent. The table includes some 22,000 clones, 95% to 97% detected once. The specimen was CD4+CD127+ conventional T cells sorted from PBMCs. The receptors derive from a human donor in good health.

V gene TRBV28 combines with J gene TRBJ2-5, with TRBD2 matching 8 bases. CDR1 is MDHEN, CDR2 SYDVKM, per germline. V lost 5 bases and J lost 4; bases outside the gene matches: 3. The CDR3 has 13 residues. The CDR3 sequence: CASSTGGGETQYF. CDR3 bases: TGTGCCAGCAGTACCGGGGGGGGAGAGACCCAGTACTTC.

This chain joins TRBV6-6 and TRBJ2-7, with D perhaps matching TRBD1 (5 bases). V shed 9 bases and J shed 0 bases, with 18 bases lying between them. This CDR3 has 15 amino acids. Germline V CDR1 and CDR2: MNHNY, SVGAGI (reference sequence). The CDR3 sequence: CASRGKGPVSYEQYF. The CDR3 region has the DNA TGTGCCAGTAGGGGAAAGGGCCCCGTCTCCTACGAGCAGTACTTC.

The chain uses TRBV13 and TRBJ1-2; possible D gene TRBD1, 5 bases. The CDR3 sequence is 14 residues long. V dropped 1 base and J dropped 1 base, with 7 bases sitting between them. Per germline, CDR1 PRHDT and CDR2 FYEKMQ (reference sequence). CDR3 coding DNA: TGTGCCAGCAGCTTAGTCGACAGTAACTATGGCTACACCTTC. Amino acids: CASSLVDSNYGYTF.

DNA of the CDR3: TGCGCCAGCAGCCTGGACAGTCAAGAGACCCAGTACTTC. Its protein is CASSLDSQETQYF. This chain links TRBV5-1 with TRBJ2-5, with a tentative D call TRBD1 (6 bases). Germline CDR1 is SGHRS and CDR2 is YFSETQ. The CDR3 sequence is 13 residues long. V dropped 4 bases and J dropped 2 bases, with 9 bases sitting between them.

The rearrangement uses TRBV14 and TRBJ2-2; 11 bases agree with TRBD2. V lost 4 bases, J lost 2 bases, and 6 bases stayed unmatched. Looked up from germline, CDR1 is SGHDN and CDR2 is FVKESK. CDR3 size: 17 residues. The CDR3 DNA follows: TGTGCCAGCAGCCGACTACTAGCGGGGGCCAACACCGGGGAGCTGTTTTTT. Translated, it gives CASSRLLAGANTGELFF.

The rearrangement uses TRBV19 and TRBJ2-3; 7 nucleotides line up with TRBD1. Germline CDR1 and CDR2: LNHDA and SQIVND (reference sequence). CDR3 size: 16 residues. V trimming: 3 bases; J trimming: 2 bases; junction bases outside the gene matches: 8. CDR3 DNA: TGTGCCAGTAGTATTAGCTCGGGACAGCTCACAGATACGCAGTATTTT. Translated, it gives CASSISSGQLTDTQYF.

The chain combines TRBV28 with TRBJ2-3; 9 bases fit TRBD1. In germline, CDR1 is MDHEN, CDR2 SYDVKM. V lost 2 bases and J lost 0; bases outside the gene matches: 15. The CDR3 has 20 amino acids. The CDR3 sequence is CASSLGMTGGEIPSTDTQYF. In DNA form, the CDR3 reads TGTGCCAGCAGTTTAGGGATGACAGGGGGGGAGATACCTAGCACAGATACGCAGTATTTT.

The chain is built from TRBV7-2 and TRBJ1-2; 7 bases line up with TRBD1. The CDR3 has 13 amino acids. V lost 0 bases, J lost 5 bases, and 0 bases stayed unmatched. The germline V gene encodes CDR1 SGHTA and CDR2 FQGNSA. CDR3 sequence (DNA): TGTGCCAGCAGCTTAGCGACAGGGTATGGCTACACCTTC. Its translation: CASSLATGYGYTF.

The chain couples TRBV19 to TRBJ1-2, with 9 bases that match TRBD1. Germline V CDR1 and CDR2: LNHDA, SQIVND (reference sequence). J gave up 3 bases and V 4 bases, and 3 bases lay outside the gene matches. The CDR3 extends over 14 amino acids. The CDR3 loop reads CASSTTGGYYGYTF. CDR3 nucleotide sequence: TGTGCCAGTAGTACAACAGGGGGCTACTATGGCTACACCTTC.

The genes are TRBV28 and TRBJ2-1, with 7 bases aligning to TRBD2. Per germline, CDR1 MDHEN and CDR2 SYDVKM. Trimming removed 5 bases from V and 4 bases from J; junction bases left unmatched: 26. There are 21 residues in the CDR3. Here the CDR3 DNA reads TGTGCCAGCAGTGGTGCCGGGGGGAACACCTACCCCCCCCTACGGTACAATGAGCAGTTCTTC. The encoded protein is CASSGAGGNTYPPLRYNEQFF.

The J gene is TRBJ1-5, the V gene TRBV6-6; D is unclear. The CDR3 has 14 amino acids. V gave up 7 bases and J gave up 1 base, with 11 bases separating them. Germline V gives CDR1 MNHNY, CDR2 SVGAGI (reference sequence). DNA of the CDR3: TGTGCCAGCACCGCCGGACGGAGCAATCAGCCCCAGCATTTT. Translating it yields CASTAGRSNQPQHF.

The rearrangement joins TRBV11-2 to TRBJ2-3; a weak D match, TRBD2 (7 bases). The CDR3 has 15 amino acids. Deletions cut 3 bases from V and 4 bases from J, with 14 bases between. Looked up from germline, CDR1 is SGHAT and CDR2 is FQNNGV. The DNA for the CDR3 is TGTGCCAGCAGCTTCGTACGCGGGGGCCCAGATACGCAGTATTTT. It yields the protein CASSFVRGGPDTQYF.

The CDR3 DNA reads as TGTGCCAGCAGCAGCGGGACCGCAGATACTGAAGCTTTCTTT. It specifies CASSSGTADTEAFF. The chain uses TRBV7-3 and TRBJ1-1; a possible D gene is TRBD1 (5 bases). The CDR3 sequence is 14 residues long. V lost 5 bases and J lost 5, with 15 bases in between. From germline, CDR1 is SGHTA and CDR2 FQGTGA.

The genes are TRBV5-4 and TRBJ2-3; D gene ambiguous. V was trimmed by 0 bases and J by 1 base, leaving 9 bases between them. Germline CDR1 reads SGHNT; CDR2 reads YYREEE (reference sequence). The CDR3 consists of 15 residues. CDR3 loop: CASSLAHMRTDTQYF. The CDR3 DNA is TGTGCCAGCAGCTTGGCTCACATGCGCACAGATACGCAGTATTTT.

This clone is a singleton in its sample. The V gene is TRBV28, the J gene TRBJ2-7, with D unclear. The CDR3 covers 14 residues. V lost 2 bases to trimming and J lost 4 bases, with 12 bases between them. Germline-derived CDR1 and CDR2 are MDHEN and SYDVKM. CDR3 amino acids: CASSLPGEIYEQYF. The CDR3 nucleotides read TGTGCCAGCAGTTTACCCGGAGAAATATACGAGCAGTACTTC.

The chain combines TRBV28 with TRBJ2-5; TRBD1 or TRBD2 may be the D gene (5 bases each). V lost 1 base and J lost 7, with 13 bases in between. This CDR3 spans 14 amino acids. Germline V gene sequence: CDR1 MDHEN, CDR2 SYDVKM. Here the CDR3 DNA reads TGTGCCAGCAGTTTATTGGAGGATAGGGGGACCCAGTACTTC. Protein: CASSLLEDRGTQYF.

The J gene is TRBJ2-1, the V gene TRBV11-1; 10 nucleotides line up with TRBD2. J was trimmed by 5 bases and V by 6 bases; bases with no gene match: 7. Germline-derived CDR1 and CDR2 are SGHAT and FQDESV (reference sequence). This CDR3 has 15 residues. The CDR3 here is CASRRTSGENNEQFF. CDR3 DNA: TGTGCCAGCAGACGAACTAGCGGGGAGAACAATGAGCAGTTCTTC.

The V gene is TRBV5-1, the J gene TRBJ1-2; TRBD1 matches at 7 bases. J gave up 0 bases and V 3 bases, and 14 bases lay outside the gene matches. Germline loops: CDR1 SGHRS, CDR2 YFSETQ. This CDR3 spans 18 amino acids. CDR3 loop: CASSYQSGTVSSNYGYTF. The CDR3 nucleotides are TGCGCCAGCAGCTACCAATCCGGGACAGTATCCTCTAACTATGGCTACACCTTC.

The genes are TRBV19 and TRBJ2-7; possibly TRBD1 or TRBD2 for D (5 bases each). Between the trimmed V and J ends, which lost 9 bases and 5 bases, there was a span of 17 bases. Looked up from germline, CDR1 is LNHDA and CDR2 is SQIVND (reference sequence). There are 13 residues in the CDR3. For the CDR3, the DNA is TGTGCCAGCGCCGGGACCCCCCGCAACGAGCAGTACTTC. As protein: CASAGTPRNEQYF.

CDR3: CASSREPLLDYGYTF. Written as DNA, the CDR3 is TGTGCCAGCAGTCGGGAGCCCTTGTTGGACTATGGCTACACCTTC. V usage is TRBV6-5 and J usage is TRBJ1-2; D is unresolved. Trimming cost V 5 bases and J 3 bases, with 16 bases left between them. The CDR3 is 15 amino acids. In germline, CDR1 is MNHEY, CDR2 SVGAGI.

CDR3 region: CASTRTGRDYGYTF. As DNA, the CDR3 is TGTGCCAGCACCCGGACAGGGAGGGACTATGGCTACACCTTC. V is TRBV6-1 and J is TRBJ1-2, with 8 bases that match TRBD1. V shed 7 bases and J 3 bases; nucleotides not matched to a gene: 7. The CDR3 has 14 amino acids. The germline V gene encodes CDR1 MNHNS and CDR2 SASEGT.

This sequence joins TRBV7-2 and TRBJ2-2; TRBD1 or TRBD2 may be the D gene (6 bases each). CDR1 and CDR2 (germline): SGHTA, FQGNSA. V lost 4 bases and J lost 6, with 18 bases in between. The CDR3 has 16 residues. The CDR3 loop reads CASSSPGGATAGELFF. Written as DNA, the CDR3 is TGTGCCAGCAGCTCACCCGGGGGCGCGACCGCCGGGGAGCTGTTTTTT.

The chain employs TRBV5-1 and TRBJ1-1, with D hard to call. Trimming cost V 4 bases and J 5 bases, with 12 bases left between them. The CDR3 has 13 residues. Per the germline V gene, CDR1 is SGHRS and CDR2 is YFSETQ. The CDR3 bases are TGCGCCAGCAGCCTCCAGCGGGGTACTGAAGCTTTCTTT. Translation gives CASSLQRGTEAFF.